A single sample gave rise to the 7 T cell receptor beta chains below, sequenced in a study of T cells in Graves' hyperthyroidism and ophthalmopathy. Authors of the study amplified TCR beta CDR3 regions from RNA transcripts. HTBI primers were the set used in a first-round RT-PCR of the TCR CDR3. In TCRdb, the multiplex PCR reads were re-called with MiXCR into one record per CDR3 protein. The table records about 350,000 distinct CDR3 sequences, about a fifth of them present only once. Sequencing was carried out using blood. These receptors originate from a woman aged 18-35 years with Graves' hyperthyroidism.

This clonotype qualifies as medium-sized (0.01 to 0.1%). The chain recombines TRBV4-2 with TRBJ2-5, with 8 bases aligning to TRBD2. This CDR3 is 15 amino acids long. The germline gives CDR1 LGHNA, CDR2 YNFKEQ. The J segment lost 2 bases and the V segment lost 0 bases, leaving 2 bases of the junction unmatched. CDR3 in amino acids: CASSQDRGGQETQYF. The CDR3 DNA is TGTGCCAGCAGCCAAGATCGCGGGGGGCAAGAGACCCAGTACTTC.

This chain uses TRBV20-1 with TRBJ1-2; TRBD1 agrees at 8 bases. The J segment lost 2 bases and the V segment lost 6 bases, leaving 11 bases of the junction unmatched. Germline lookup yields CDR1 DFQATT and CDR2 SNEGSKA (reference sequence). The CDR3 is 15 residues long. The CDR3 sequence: CSARIWTGNNYGYTF. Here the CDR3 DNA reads TGCAGTGCCCGCATTTGGACAGGGAACAACTATGGCTACACCTTC.

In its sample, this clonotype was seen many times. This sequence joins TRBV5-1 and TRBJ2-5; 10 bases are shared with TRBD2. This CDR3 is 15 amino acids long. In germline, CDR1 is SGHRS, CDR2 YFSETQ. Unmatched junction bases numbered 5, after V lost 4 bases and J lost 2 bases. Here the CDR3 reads CASSEGTSVQETQYF. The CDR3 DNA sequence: TGCGCCAGCAGCGAGGGGACTAGCGTTCAAGAGACCCAGTACTTC. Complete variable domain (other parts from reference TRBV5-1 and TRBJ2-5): KAGVTQTPRYLIKTRGQQVTLSCSPISGHRSVSWYQQTPGQGLQFLFEYFSETQRNKGNFPGRFSGRQFSNSRSEMNVSTLELGDSALYLCASSEGTSVQETQYFGPGTRLLVL.

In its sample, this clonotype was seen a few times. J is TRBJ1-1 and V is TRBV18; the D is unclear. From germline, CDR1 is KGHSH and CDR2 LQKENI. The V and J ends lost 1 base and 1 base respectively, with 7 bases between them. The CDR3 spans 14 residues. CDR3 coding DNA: TGTGCCAGCTCACCACAGGGAACGAACACTGAAGCTTTCTTT. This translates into CASSPQGTNTEAFF.

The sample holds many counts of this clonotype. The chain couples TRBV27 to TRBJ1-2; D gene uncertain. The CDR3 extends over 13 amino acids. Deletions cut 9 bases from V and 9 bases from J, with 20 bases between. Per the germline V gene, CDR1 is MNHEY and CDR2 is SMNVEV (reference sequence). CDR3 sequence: CASGEGSPLRYTF. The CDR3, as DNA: TGTGCCAGTGGGGAGGGATCCCCTTTGCGCTACACCTTC.

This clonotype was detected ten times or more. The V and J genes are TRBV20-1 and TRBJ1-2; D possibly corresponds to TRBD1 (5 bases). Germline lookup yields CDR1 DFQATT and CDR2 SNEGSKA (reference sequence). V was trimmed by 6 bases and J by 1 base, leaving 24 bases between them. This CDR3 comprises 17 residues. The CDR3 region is CSAPLAGKTDYNYGYTF. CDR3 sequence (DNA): TGCAGTGCCCCCCTTGCCGGGAAGACAGACTATAACTATGGCTACACCTTC.

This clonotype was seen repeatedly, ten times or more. CDR3 sequence: CATSREMAAIYGYTF. The CDR3, as DNA: TGTGCCACCAGCAGAGAGATGGCGGCAATCTATGGCTACACCTTC. V gene TRBV15 combines with J gene TRBJ1-2, with unresolved D. Trimming removed 0 bases at V and 4 bases at J, with 12 bases between. The germline V gene encodes CDR1 LNHNV and CDR2 YYDKDF (reference sequence). The CDR3 contains 15 residues.